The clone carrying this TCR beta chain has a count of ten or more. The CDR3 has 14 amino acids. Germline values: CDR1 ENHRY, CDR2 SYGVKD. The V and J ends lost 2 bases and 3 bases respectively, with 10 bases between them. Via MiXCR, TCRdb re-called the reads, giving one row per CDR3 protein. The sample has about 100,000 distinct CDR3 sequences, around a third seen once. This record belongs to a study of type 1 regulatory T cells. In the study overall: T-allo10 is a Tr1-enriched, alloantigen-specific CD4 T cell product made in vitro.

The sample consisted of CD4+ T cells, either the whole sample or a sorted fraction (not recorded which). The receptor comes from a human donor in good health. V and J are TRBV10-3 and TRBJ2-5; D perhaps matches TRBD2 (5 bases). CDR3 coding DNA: TGTGCCATCAGTGAGAAGGGAGAAAAAGAGACCCAGTACTTC. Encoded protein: CAISEKGEKETQYF.